This T cell receptor beta chain was recovered during a study of CD8 T cells in Susac syndrome. Reverse transcription of about 0.45 to 1 ug RNA was performed with random hexamers. Amplification of the TCR beta CDR3 was carried out by immunoSEQ multiplex PCR, which spanned a total of 54 Vbeta and 13 Jbeta segments. MiXCR, run by TCRdb on the immunoSEQ multiplex PCR reads, gives a single entry per CDR3 protein. The sample lists 150,000 to 200,000 distinct CDR3 sequences; around 93% were seen once. TCR beta from blood CD8+ and CD4+ T cells was sequenced. The CDR3 is made up of 15 amino acids. The trim removed 3 bases at V and 2 bases at J, leaving 3 bases unmatched. The germline V gene has CDR1 KGHSH and CDR2 LQKENI. This clonotype has just one count.

The sequencing sample was made of CD4+ T cells from PBMCs. The TCR sequence derives from a human donor with multiple sclerosis. The chain employs TRBV18 and TRBJ2-5, with TRBD2 identical over 10 bases. The CDR3 region is CASSPLAGEQETQYF. The CDR3 nucleotides are TGTGCCAGCTCACCTCTAGCGGGGGAACAAGAGACCCAGTACTTC.